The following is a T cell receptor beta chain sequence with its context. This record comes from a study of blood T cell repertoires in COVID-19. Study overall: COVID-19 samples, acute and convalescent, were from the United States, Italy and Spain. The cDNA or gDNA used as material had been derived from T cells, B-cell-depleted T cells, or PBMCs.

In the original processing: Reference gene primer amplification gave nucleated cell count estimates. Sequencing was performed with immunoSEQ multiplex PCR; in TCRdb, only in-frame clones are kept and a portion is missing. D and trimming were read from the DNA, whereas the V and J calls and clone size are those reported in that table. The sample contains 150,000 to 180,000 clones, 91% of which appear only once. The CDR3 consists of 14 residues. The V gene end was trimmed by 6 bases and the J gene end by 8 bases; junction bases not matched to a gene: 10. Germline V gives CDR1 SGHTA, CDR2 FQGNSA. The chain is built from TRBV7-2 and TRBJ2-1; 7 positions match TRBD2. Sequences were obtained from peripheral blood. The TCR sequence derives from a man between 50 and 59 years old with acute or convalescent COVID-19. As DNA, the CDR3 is TGTGCCAGCAGACAAAACAGCGGGGCCTATGAGCAGTTCTTC. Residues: CASRQNSGAYEQFF.